The TCR beta chain under discussion was sequenced for a study of immune characterization of retroperitoneal liposarcoma. A single record per CDR3 protein comes from TCRdb applying MiXCR to the PCR reads. This table holds 8,000 or so distinct CDR3 sequences, around 40% found once. This clonotype was recorded many times. The sequencing input was tumor tissue. This TCR was sampled from a male donor with retroperitoneal liposarcoma.

Here the CDR3 DNA reads TGTGCCAGCAGCTTAGACACAGGCTCCTACAATGAGCAGTTCTTC. The encoded protein is CASSLDTGSYNEQFF. The V gene is TRBV7-2, the J gene TRBJ2-1; D might be TRBD1 (5 bases). V shed 1 base and J shed 0 bases, with 7 bases lying between them. CDR1 and CDR2 from the germline V gene are SGHTA and FQGNSA. This CDR3 comprises 15 residues.